The 29 T cell receptor beta chains given below trace back to one sample, sequenced in a study of blood T cells in healthy people across ages. The use of a sample-barcoded 5' primer and a J-beta primer mix characterized a second PCR of roughly 6 to 11 cycles. TCRdb reprocessed the 5' RACE reads with MiXCR, giving one entry per CDR3 protein. The repertoire consists of about 1.4 million distinct CDR3 sequences, with approximately 59% occurring once and the leading ten covering 6.5% to 8.5%. The sample was blood. The receptors derive from a man younger than 30 in good health.

The V and J genes are TRBV10-3 and TRBJ1-1; 7 bases line up with TRBD1. CDR3 length: 14 residues. V dropped 11 bases and J dropped 4; count of bases not matched to a gene: 13. Germline V gives CDR1 ENHRY, CDR2 SYGVKD. CDR3 DNA sequence: TGTGCCGCCCGGATCGGACAGGAGAGCACTGAAGCTTTCTTT. Translating gives CAARIGQESTEAFF.

CDR3 sequence (DNA): TGTGCCAGCAGTATTAGCGGGACATTCGGGAATGAGCAGTTCTTC. Its translation: CASSISGTFGNEQFF. This chain uses TRBV12-3 or TRBV12-4 with TRBJ2-1, with TRBD2 identical over 8 bases. The length of the CDR3 is 15 residues. V lost 5 bases and J lost 7; bases outside the gene matches: 10.

The rearrangement links TRBV7-2 to TRBJ1-6; tentative D call: TRBD1 (6 bases). The germline V and J ends were trimmed by 0 bases and 10 bases, with 10 bases remaining between them. Germline-derived CDR1 and CDR2 are SGHTA and FQGNSA. The CDR3 runs to 14 residues. The CDR3 loop is CASSLASGDSPLHF. As DNA, the CDR3 is TGTGCCAGCAGCTTAGCCTCAGGGGACTCACCCCTCCACTTT.

This clonotype occurred once. The chain recombines TRBV3-1 with TRBJ2-3; the match to TRBD2 covers 9 bases. CDR1 and CDR2 from the germline V gene are LGHDT and YNNKEL (reference sequence). The trim removed 0 bases at V and 2 bases at J, leaving 6 bases unmatched. This CDR3 spans 17 amino acids. CDR3 sequence: CASSQDILAGYTDTQYF. The CDR3 DNA is TGTGCCAGCAGCCAAGATATCCTAGCGGGGTACACAGATACGCAGTATTTT.

Only a few counts were recorded for this clonotype. V usage is TRBV29-1 and J usage is TRBJ2-3; D unclear. Germline V gene data show CDR1 as SQVTM and CDR2 as ANQGSEA. This CDR3 spans 12 amino acids. Trimming pared 3 bases from V and 5 bases from J, leaving 9 bases between. CDR3 in DNA: TGCAGCGTTGATGTATTCCGAGATACGCAGTATTTT. Protein: CSVDVFRDTQYF.

With regard to this clonotype: The junction and the germline gene differ at one end; a read error may be behind it. V is TRBV7-6 and J is TRBJ2-3; D could derive from TRBD1 or TRBD2 (5 bases each). Germline V CDR1 and CDR2: SGHVS, FNYEAQ. This CDR3 has 16 amino acids. The CDR3 protein is CASSQTPGPVTGTQYF. The CDR3 coding sequence is TGTGCCAGCAGCCAGACACCGGGACCGGTCACAGGTACGCAGTATTTT. Drawing the rest from reference TRBV7-6 and TRBJ2-3, the complete variable domain is GAGVSQSPRYKVTKRGQDVALRCDPISGHVSLYWYRQALGQGPEFLTYFNYEAQQDKSGLPNDRFSAERPEGSISTLTIQRTEQRDSAMYRCASSQTPGPVTGTQYFGPGTRLTVL.

The chain joins TRBV5-1 to TRBJ2-3; 7 bases align to TRBD1. The length of the CDR3 is 17 residues. Unmatched junction bases numbered 16, after V lost 7 bases and J lost 2 bases. Looked up from germline, CDR1 is SGHRS and CDR2 is YFSETQ. The CDR3 DNA follows: TGCGCCAGCGGACTGTCCGGGACAGCATACTCCACAGATACGCAGTATTTT. The encoded protein is CASGLSGTAYSTDTQYF.

The chain links TRBV12-3 or TRBV12-4 to TRBJ1-1; D gene ambiguous. This CDR3 region has 14 residues. V was cut by 6 bases and J by 1 base, with 12 bases left in between. The CDR3 sequence is CASRITSGNTEAFF. DNA for the CDR3: TGTGCCAGCAGAATCACTAGTGGGAACACTGAAGCTTTCTTT.

The V and J genes are TRBV2 and TRBJ2-1; D is unresolved. The V and J ends lost 7 bases and 0 bases respectively, with 13 bases between them. The CDR3 has 15 amino acids. Germline assignment: CDR1 SNHLY and CDR2 FYNNEI. The CDR3 spells CASMFGQSSYNEQFF. The CDR3 coding sequence is TGTGCCAGCATGTTTGGGCAGAGCTCCTACAATGAGCAGTTCTTC.

This clonotype is a singleton in its sample. The junction departs from germline at one end; a sequencing error may be responsible. The chain has TRBV10-3 and TRBJ2-6, with D perhaps matching TRBD1 (6 bases). Germline V gives CDR1 ENHRY, CDR2 SYGVKD. The CDR3 has 15 amino acids. CDR3 amino acids: CVISESGVGANVLTF. In DNA, the CDR3 is TGTGTCATCAGTGAGTCAGGGGTTGGGGCCAACGTCCTGACTTTC.

CDR3 coding DNA: TGTGCCAGCGAGGGTAACCATGAGCAGTTCTTC. It translates to CASEGNHEQFF. The chain links TRBV6-5 to TRBJ2-1; D may be TRBD2 (5 bases). Germline V CDR1 and CDR2: MNHEY, SVGAGI. The CDR3 length is 11 residues. V lost 8 bases, J lost 8 bases, and 10 bases lay in between.

This clonotype came up many times. The chain recombines TRBV3-1 with TRBJ2-1; D is uncertain. CDR3 size: 13 residues. Trimming removed 0 bases at V and 5 bases at J, with 5 bases between. CDR1 and CDR2 from the germline V gene are LGHDT and YNNKEL (reference sequence). The CDR3, as DNA: TGTGCCAGCAGCCAAGACAACCACAATGAGCAGTTCTTC. It codes for CASSQDNHNEQFF.

This clonotype was detected a few times. The rearrangement joins TRBV20-1 to TRBJ2-4; 8 bases agree with TRBD1. V shed 3 bases, J shed 3 bases, and the junction held 19 bases outside the gene matches. The CDR3 spans 19 residues. Germline CDR1 reads DFQATT; CDR2 reads SNEGSKA (reference sequence). The CDR3 here is CSASARTGTFPLGKNIQYF. The CDR3 nucleotides are TGCAGTGCTAGTGCAAGGACAGGGACCTTCCCCTTAGGCAAAAACATTCAGTACTTC.

The gene calls are TRBV5-1 and TRBJ2-3, with 10 bases fitting TRBD2. This CDR3 spans 14 amino acids. The germline V gene encodes CDR1 SGHRS and CDR2 YFSETQ. Germline trimming cut 6 bases from V and 3 bases from J; bases unmatched to any gene: 4. CDR3 loop: CASIPAGGTDTQYF. DNA of the CDR3: TGCGCCAGCATTCCAGCGGGGGGGACAGATACGCAGTATTTT.

The rearrangement uses TRBV4-1 and TRBJ1-6, with D maybe TRBD1 (5 bases). The CDR3 sequence is 16 residues long. Germline V gene lookup returns CDR1 MGHRA and CDR2 YSYEKL. Trimming removed 0 bases from V and 2 bases from J, with 8 bases in between. The CDR3 is CASSQDRGPYNSPLHF. In nucleotides, the CDR3 is TGCGCCAGCAGCCAAGATAGGGGACCCTATAATTCACCCCTCCACTTT.

As DNA, the CDR3 is TGCGCCAGCAGTTCGATAGCGGGAGTTTCTTACGAGCAGTACTTC. Translation: CASSSIAGVSYEQYF. This sequence joins TRBV5-1 and TRBJ2-7; 9 nucleotides match TRBD2. The CDR3 extends over 15 amino acids. Losses at the gene ends were 5 bases for V and 4 bases for J; bases not matched to a gene: 10. CDR1 and CDR2 from the germline V gene are SGHRS and YFSETQ. The full variable domain, completed using reference TRBV5-1 and TRBJ2-7, is KAGVTQTPRYLIKTRGQQVTLSCSPISGHRSVSWYQQTPGQGLQFLFEYFSETQRNKGNFPGRFSGRQFSNSRSEMNVSTLELGDSALYLCASSSIAGVSYEQYFGPGTRLTVT.

This clonotype was seen only a few times. The chain uses TRBV12-3 or TRBV12-4 and TRBJ2-4; D is perhaps TRBD2 (5 bases). Trimming took off 8 bases at V and 0 bases at J, with 8 bases between the two ends. The CDR3 runs 13 residues. The CDR3 protein is CASRGIAKNIQYF. In nucleotides, the CDR3 is TGTGCCAGCCGGGGTATAGCCAAAAACATTCAGTACTTC.

This clonotype was detected a few times. The V and J genes are TRBV5-8 and TRBJ1-1, with D possibly being TRBD1 (5 bases). V was shortened by 4 bases and J by 1 base, with 11 bases between the two germline ends. The CDR3 sequence is 14 residues long. CDR1 is SGHTS, CDR2 YDEGEE, per germline. CDR3 DNA sequence: TGTGCCAGCAGCGGGGCAACGTCGAACACTGAAGCTTTCTTT. Its translation is CASSGATSNTEAFF.

This rearrangement joins TRBV29-1 to TRBJ2-1; D may be TRBD1 or TRBD2 (5 bases each). Per the germline V gene, CDR1 is SQVTM and CDR2 is ANQGSEA. This CDR3 contains 10 residues. V was pared by 4 bases and J by 14 bases, with 12 bases between. CDR3 in amino acids: CSVGDAEEFF. In DNA form, the CDR3 reads TGCAGCGTTGGGGACGCGGAGGAGTTCTTC.

V and J are TRBV11-3 and TRBJ2-1; 8 nucleotides agree with TRBD2. Per the germline V gene, CDR1 is SGHNT and CDR2 is YENEEA. Losses at the gene ends were 0 bases for V and 6 bases for J; bases not matched to a gene: 4. This CDR3 has 15 amino acids. This chain's CDR3 is CASSLDQRGPNEQFF. In nucleotides, the CDR3 is TGTGCCAGCAGCTTAGATCAGCGGGGGCCCAATGAGCAGTTCTTC. The whole variable domain, remainder taken from reference TRBV11-3 and TRBJ2-1, is EAGVVQSPRYKIIEKKQPVAFWCNPISGHNTLYWYLQNLGQGPELLIRYENEEAVDDSQLPKDRFSAERLKGVDSTLKIQPAELGDSAVYLCASSLDQRGPNEQFFGPGTRLTVL.

A few counts support this clonotype. The chain carries TRBV28 and TRBJ2-7, with 9 nucleotides matching TRBD1. The CDR3 runs to 15 residues. The J segment lost 5 bases and the V segment lost 5 bases, leaving 10 bases of the junction unmatched. Germline V CDR1 and CDR2: MDHEN, SYDVKM. The CDR3 coding sequence is TGTGCCAGCAGTCTTCCGGGACAGGGTCCCCACGAGCAGTACTTC. Protein: CASSLPGQGPHEQYF.

The rearrangement joins TRBV9 to TRBJ2-7; D may match TRBD1 or TRBD2 (6 bases each). Trimming cost V 0 bases and J 3 bases, with 10 bases left between them. The CDR3 loop spans 14 amino acids. Germline V gene sequence: CDR1 SGDLS, CDR2 YYNGEE. CDR3 residues: CASSVGGAGYEQYF. The CDR3 nucleotides are TGTGCCAGCAGCGTAGGGGGGGCAGGCTACGAGCAGTACTTC.

The chain recombines TRBV6-1 with TRBJ1-1; unclear D gene. Trimming cost V 6 bases and J 5 bases, with 10 bases left between them. Germline values: CDR1 MNHNS, CDR2 SASEGT. This CDR3 is 12 amino acids long. The CDR3 here is CASSLTWTEAFF. The DNA for the CDR3 is TGTGCCAGCAGCCTCACATGGACTGAAGCTTTCTTT.

This rearrangement joins TRBV20-1 to TRBJ1-1; D remains unclear. Trimming stripped 2 bases from V and 0 bases from J, with 13 bases between. Germline values: CDR1 DFQATT, CDR2 SNEGSKA (reference sequence). The CDR3 spans 15 residues. In DNA form, the CDR3 reads TGCAGTGCTAGAATAATGGGCAGGTTGAACACTGAAGCTTTCTTT. Translating gives CSARIMGRLNTEAFF.

The chain uses TRBV6-1 and TRBJ1-3; D unresolved. The CDR3 covers 17 residues. V was cut by 2 bases and J by 0 bases, with 14 bases left in between. CDR1 is MNHNS and CDR2 is SASEGT in the germline V gene. The DNA for the CDR3 is TGTGCCAGCAGTGAATTTTTCCAGGCAGCCTCTGGAAACACCATATATTTT. Amino acids: CASSEFFQAASGNTIYF.

The V and J genes are TRBV25-1 and TRBJ2-7; 9 positions agree with TRBD2. Germline V CDR1 and CDR2: MGHDK, SYGVNS. Trimming cost V 3 bases and J 7 bases; bases outside gene matches: 13. The CDR3 extends over 16 amino acids. DNA of the CDR3: TGTGCCAGCAGTGATCCGCTAGCGGGGAGTGAGGGGGAGCAGTACTTC. Its translation: CASSDPLAGSEGEQYF.

The chain employs TRBV6-2 or TRBV6-3 and TRBJ2-7, with D uncertain. CDR3 length equals 14 residues. Trimming stripped 6 bases from V and 0 bases from J, with 12 bases between. Per germline, CDR1 MNHEY and CDR2 SVGEGT. In DNA form, the CDR3 reads TGTGCCAGCAGGCCCAGCGTTGGCTCCTACGAGCAGTACTTC. This encodes CASRPSVGSYEQYF.

This chain uses TRBV7-9 with TRBJ2-7; TRBD2 aligns across 12 bases. CDR1 is SEHNR and CDR2 is FQNEAQ in the germline V gene (reference sequence). The CDR3 length is 19 residues. With V trimmed by 4 bases and J by 0 bases, 13 bases remained unmatched. DNA of the CDR3: TGTGCCAGCAGCTCCACCGATAGACTAGCGGGGGTCCGCTCCTACGAGCAGTACTTC. It codes for CASSSTDRLAGVRSYEQYF. Filled out from reference TRBV7-9 and TRBJ2-7, the complete variable domain reads DTGVSQNPRHKITKRGQNVTFRCDPISEHNRLYWYRQTLGQGPEFLTYFQNEAQLEKSRLLSDRFSAERPKGSFSTLEIQRTEQGDSAMYLCASSSTDRLAGVRSYEQYFGPGTRLTVT.

The rearrangement joins TRBV6-5 to TRBJ1-1; D remains ambiguous. CDR3 length: 15 amino acids. The germline V gene has CDR1 MNHEY and CDR2 SVGAGI. The ends were cut back, 2 bases at V and 1 base at J, with 11 bases in the middle. This CDR3 reads CASSYGWRRNTEAFF. The CDR3 bases are TGTGCCAGCAGTTACGGGTGGCGACGGAACACTGAAGCTTTCTTT.